A selection of T cell receptor beta chains follows, all from one sample in a study of memory CD4+ T cells and cytomegalovirus serostatus. Method: immunoSEQ multiplex PCR; TCRdb's copy keeps in-frame clones and lacks some. This sample carries tens of thousands of clones, around 77% of them seen once, and the ten largest clones take 0.75% to 0.9%. Sequencing input: memory CD4+ T cells from blood. The receptors were gathered from an adult in good health and CMV-seronegative. Each CDR3 is given with its conserved first and last residue. Each record gives: clone size, J gene, D gene, V gene, CDR3 DNA, CDR3 protein. The D gene is left open where the match is weak. Size is stated for part of the rows, as once, few or many counts, or as a class when the clone is expanded.

>NA|TRBJ2-5|TRBD1|TRBV4-1
TGCGCCAGCAGCCAAACCGGGACAGCACAAGAGACCCAGTACTTC
CASSQTGTAQETQYF
>NA|TRBJ2-5|NA|TRBV18
TGTGCCAGCTCACCAAACGGGGGCGAAGAGACCCAGTACTTC
CASSPNGGEETQYF
>NA|TRBJ2-3|NA|TRBV30
TGTGCTGTCGGAGATACGCAGTATTTT
CAVGDTQYF
>NA|TRBJ2-1|NA|TRBV12-5
TGTGCTAGTGGTTCTAGCGGAGGGGGCAATGAGCAGTTCTTC
CASGSSGGGNEQFF
>NA|TRBJ1-1|NA|TRBV10-3
TGTGCCATCAGTGAGTACATGAACACTGAAGCTTTCTTT
CAISEYMNTEAFF
>NA|TRBJ2-3|TRBD1|TRBV5-4
TGTGCCAGCAGCGTAGGTCGGACAGGGGGCGCAGATACGCAGTATTTT
CASSVGRTGGADTQYF
>NA|TRBJ2-3|TRBD1|TRBV9
TGTGCCAGCAGCGTCGGGACAGGGGGCGGACGAAGCACAGATACGCAGTATTTT
CASSVGTGGGRSTDTQYF
>NA|TRBJ2-5|TRBD2|TRBV27
TGTGCCAGCAGTTTGACTAGCGGGGGGGTCTGGGAGACCCAGTACTTC
CASSLTSGGVWETQYF
>NA|TRBJ1-2|NA|TRBV5-6
TGTGCCAGCAGCTTGGTGGCCCAGTCCGGATGGGGCTACACCTTC
CASSLVAQSGWGYTF
>NA|TRBJ2-6|NA|TRBV28
TGTGCCAGCAGCCGATACTCTGGGGCCAACGTCCTGACTTTC
CASSRYSGANVLTF
>NA|TRBJ1-5|NA|TRBV7-2
TGTGCCAGCAGCTTAGGATTAGACTTCAATCAGCCCCAGCATTTT
CASSLGLDFNQPQHF
>once|TRBJ1-6|NA|TRBV30
TGTGCCTGCAGACTGGGGAGCGCTTCACCCCTCCACTTT
CACRLGSASPLHF
>NA|TRBJ2-7|TRBD2|TRBV18
TGTGCCAGCTCACCACAACGGAGCGGGAGTGGTTCTTACGAGCAGTACTTC
CASSPQRSGSGSYEQYF
>NA|TRBJ2-7|TRBD1|TRBV2
TGTGCCAGCGAGAAGGGGACAGGGGGGCCATTCGGCGAGCAGTACTTC
CASEKGTGGPFGEQYF
>NA|TRBJ2-6|NA|TRBV2
TGTGCCAGCAACCCTAGCCCCTCTGGGGCCAACGTCCTGACTTTC
CASNPSPSGANVLTF
>once|TRBJ2-1|NA|TRBV5-5
TGTGCCAGCAGCCAGGGGTCGCTCTACAATGAGCAGTTCTTC
CASSQGSLYNEQFF
>NA|TRBJ1-5|TRBD1|TRBV7-2
TGTGCCAGCAGCTTAGGGGGACAGCGGAATCAGCCCCAGCATTTT
CASSLGGQRNQPQHF
>once|TRBJ2-2|NA|TRBV6-1
TGTGCCAGCATCCTTCAGGAACTGCCGGGCGGGGAGCTGTTTTTT
CASILQELPGGELFF
>NA|TRBJ1-4|NA|TRBV18
TGTGCCAGCTCACCACTGGCAACTAATGAAAAACTGTTTTTT
CASSPLATNEKLFF
>NA|TRBJ1-2|TRBD1|TRBV5-1
TGCGCCAGCAGCTCGGCCTCGGGACAGGGAACCCTTGTTAGCACCTTC
CASSSASGQGTLVSTF
>NA|TRBJ2-1|TRBD2|TRBV11-2
TGTGCCAGCAGCTTCGAACTAGCGGGGGCTTACAATGAGCAGTTCTTC
CASSFELAGAYNEQFF
>once|TRBJ1-1|NA|TRBV19
TGTGCCAGTAACTCAATAAGTGGATTGAACACTGAAGCTTTCTTT
CASNSISGLNTEAFF
>NA|TRBJ1-2|NA|TRBV27
TGTGCCAGCAGTTTATTTGCTTCAGCTAACTATGGCTACACCTTC
CASSLFASANYGYTF
>NA|TRBJ1-2|NA|TRBV11-1
TGTGCCAGCAGCCCTAGGTCTAACTATGGCTACACCTTC
CASSPRSNYGYTF
>NA|TRBJ1-5|TRBD1|TRBV19
TGTGCCAGTAGTATAATCCCGGGACAGCGTTCCAATCAGCCCCAGCATTTT
CASSIIPGQRSNQPQHF
>few|TRBJ2-1|NA|TRBV10-2
TGCGCCAGCAGTGAGTCAGGGACTGAGCAGTTCTTC
CASSESGTEQFF
>NA|TRBJ1-3|NA|TRBV4-2
TGTGCCAGCAGCCAATGGGGAAACACCATATATTTT
CASSQWGNTIYF
>NA|TRBJ2-1|TRBD2|TRBV19
TGTGCCAGTAACCGGGAGGGCCGTGGGGATGAGCAGTTCTTC
CASNREGRGDEQFF
>NA|TRBJ1-1|NA|TRBV4-1
TGCGCCAGCAGCCGAAACCCGAACGAGCAGGGAAGGAACACTGAAGCTTTCTTT
CASSRNPNEQGRNTEAFF
>NA|TRBJ1-2|TRBD1|TRBV28
TGTGCCAGCAGAGTGGACAGGAACTATGGCTACACCTTC
CASRVDRNYGYTF
>NA|TRBJ1-1|TRBD1|TRBV7-2
TGTGCCAGCAGCTTACCGGGACAGGGAAGGAGGGAAGCTTTCTTT
CASSLPGQGRREAFF
>NA|TRBJ2-7|NA|TRBV5-4
TGTGCCAGCAGCGATCTCTACGAGCAGTACTTC
CASSDLYEQYF
>NA|TRBJ2-3|NA|TRBV7-8
TGTGCCAGCAGCCCGAGGTGGGGGGAGGGCACAGATACGCAGTATTTT
CASSPRWGEGTDTQYF
>NA|TRBJ2-7|NA|TRBV5-1
TGCGCCAGCAGCTTGGCCCGGATAGGCGAGCAGTACTTC
CASSLARIGEQYF
>NA|TRBJ1-5|NA|TRBV19
TGTGCCAGTAGTACAACCTCAGGGCTGCAGCCCCAGCATTTT
CASSTTSGLQPQHF